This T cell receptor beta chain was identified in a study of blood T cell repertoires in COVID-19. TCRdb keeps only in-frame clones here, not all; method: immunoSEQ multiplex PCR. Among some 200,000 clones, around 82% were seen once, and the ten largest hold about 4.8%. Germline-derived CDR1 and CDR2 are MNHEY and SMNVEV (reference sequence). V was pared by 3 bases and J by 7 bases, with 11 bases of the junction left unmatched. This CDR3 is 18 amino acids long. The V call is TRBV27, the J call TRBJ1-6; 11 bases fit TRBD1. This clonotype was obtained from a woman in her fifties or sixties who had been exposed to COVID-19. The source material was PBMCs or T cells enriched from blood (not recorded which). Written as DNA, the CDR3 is TGTGCCAGCAGTTTCAGACCGACCGGGACAGGGGGGAATTCACCCCTCCACTTT. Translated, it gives CASSFRPTGTGGNSPLHF.